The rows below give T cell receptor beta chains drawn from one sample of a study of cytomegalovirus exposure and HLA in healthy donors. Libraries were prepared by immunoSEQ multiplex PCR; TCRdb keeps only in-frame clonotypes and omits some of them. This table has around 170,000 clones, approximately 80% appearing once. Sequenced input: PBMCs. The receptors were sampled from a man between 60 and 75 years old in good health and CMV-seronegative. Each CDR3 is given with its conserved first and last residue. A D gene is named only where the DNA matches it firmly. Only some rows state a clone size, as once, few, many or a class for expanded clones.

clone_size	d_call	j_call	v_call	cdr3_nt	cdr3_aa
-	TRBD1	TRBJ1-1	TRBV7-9	TGTGCCAGCAGCTTAGATACAGGGGCGGGCACTGAAGCTTTCTTT	CASSLDTGAGTEAFF
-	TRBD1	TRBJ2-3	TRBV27	TGTGCCAGCAGTCACCGGGACAGGGGGACAGATACGCAGTATTTT	CASSHRDRGTDTQYF
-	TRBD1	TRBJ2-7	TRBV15	TGTGCCACCAGCAGGGGACAGGGGTCCTACGAGCAGTACTTC	CATSRGQGSYEQYF
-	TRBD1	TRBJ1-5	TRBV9	TGTGCCAGCAGCGTTACAGGGGCGTATGGTGAGCCCCAGAATTTT	CASSVTGAYGEPQNF
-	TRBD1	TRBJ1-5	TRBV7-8	TGTGCCAGCAGCCGATCGCCCCCTCTAAGACAGGGGAATCAGCCCCAGCATTTT	CASSRSPPLRQGNQPQHF
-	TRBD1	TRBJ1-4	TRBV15	TGTGCCACCAGCAGAGCGCCGACAGGGTGGAGTGAAAAACTGTTTTTT	CATSRAPTGWSEKLFF
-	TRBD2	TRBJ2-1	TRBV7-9	TGTGCCAGCAGCACTGCAAGCGGGAGACTATACAATGAGCAGTTCTTC	CASSTASGRLYNEQFF
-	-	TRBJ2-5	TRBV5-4	TGTGCCAGCAGCTTGGAAGAAGGGGTCGAGACCCAGTACTTC	CASSLEEGVETQYF
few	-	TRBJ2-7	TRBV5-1	TGCGCCAGCAGCTTGGCCGGACAGCTCTACGAGCAGTACTTC	CASSLAGQLYEQYF
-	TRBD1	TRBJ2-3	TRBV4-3	TGCGCCAGCAGCCAAGGCCCGGCACAGGGGGCGTTAGATACGCAGTATTTT	CASSQGPAQGALDTQYF
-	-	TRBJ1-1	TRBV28	TGTGCCAGCAGTTTGAGACCGGGTCCGAGGGAAGCTTTCTTT	CASSLRPGPREAFF
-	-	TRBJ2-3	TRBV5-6	TGTGCCAGCAGCTTGTACGGCGGTTCTAGCACAGATACGCAGTATTTT	CASSLYGGSSTDTQYF
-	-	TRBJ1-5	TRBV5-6	TGTGCCAGCAGCTTGGGTCCGACAGGTACGAATCAGCCCCAGCATTTT	CASSLGPTGTNQPQHF
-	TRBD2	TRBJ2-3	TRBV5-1	TGCGCCAGCAGCTTACCCAACCTAGCGGGGTTTAGCACAGATACGCAGTATTTT	CASSLPNLAGFSTDTQYF
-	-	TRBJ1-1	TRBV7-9	TGTTCCAGCAGACAAACAGGGCTAGGCACTGAAGCTTTCTTT	CSSRQTGLGTEAFF
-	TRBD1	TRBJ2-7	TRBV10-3	TGTGCCGTAAGAGACCGGGACAGGGGCTACGAGCAGTACTTC	CAVRDRDRGYEQYF
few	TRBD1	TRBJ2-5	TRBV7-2	TGTGCCAGCAGCTTAGATCTCCCAGGGGGCGGAGAGACCCAGTACTTC	CASSLDLPGGGETQYF
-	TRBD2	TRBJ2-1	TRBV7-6	TGTGCCAGCAGCTTAGCGCGCGGGAGTTTACATAATGAGCAGTTCTTC	CASSLARGSLHNEQFF
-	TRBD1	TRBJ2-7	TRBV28	TGTGCCAGCAGGACAGGGGGGGCCTACGAGCAGTACTTC	CASRTGGAYEQYF
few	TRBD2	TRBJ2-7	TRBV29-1	TGCAGCGTTGAAGAGCGGACTAGCTCCTACGAGCAGTACTTC	CSVEERTSSYEQYF
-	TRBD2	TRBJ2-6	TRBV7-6	TGTGCCAGCAGCTTAGAACTAGCGGGAGGAGGGGCCAACGTCCTGCCTTTC	CASSLELAGGGANVLPF
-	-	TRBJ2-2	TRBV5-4	TGTGCCAGCAGCTTGGCCCGGAGGGGAGCGAACACCGGGGAGCTGTTTTTT	CASSLARRGANTGELFF
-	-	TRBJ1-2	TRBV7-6	TGTGCCAGCAGCTTAGCCTCGGGGGGCGACTATGGCTACACCTTC	CASSLASGGDYGYTF
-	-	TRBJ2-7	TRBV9	TGTGCCAGCAGCGTAGGGGTCAGACCTAGCTACGAGCAGTACTTC	CASSVGVRPSYEQYF
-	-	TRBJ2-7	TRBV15	TGTGCCACCAGCAGAGACCGAGGCACCCCCTACGAGCAGTACTTC	CATSRDRGTPYEQYF
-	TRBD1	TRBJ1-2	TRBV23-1	TGCGCCAGGGGGTTCGGCAGGGGGCTTTATGGCTACACCTTC	CARGFGRGLYGYTF
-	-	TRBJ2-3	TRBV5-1	TGCGCCAGCAGCTTGGCGCGGGACACAGATACGCAGTATTTT	CASSLARDTDTQYF
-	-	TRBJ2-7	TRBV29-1	TGCAGCGTTGGCGGGGACCTAAGCTCCTACGAGCAGTACTTC	CSVGGDLSSYEQYF
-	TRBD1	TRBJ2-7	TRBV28	TGTGCCAGCAGTTCGGGACAGAGGTACGAGCAGTACTTC	CASSSGQRYEQYF
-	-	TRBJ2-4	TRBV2	TGTGCCAGCAATGGGGGGAGTTTATTTCAGTACTTC	CASNGGSLFQYF